The clone carrying this TCR beta chain has more than one count but fewer than ten. Its cognate antigen is unknown. This sample was taken from a study of blood T cells in healthy people across ages. Findings of the study overall: Older age went with lower TCR beta diversity per million T cells, in a roughly linear way. Any conclusive comparison of naive versus antigen-experienced cells was prevented by using unsorted PBMCs.

The CDR3 contains 14 residues. Germline V gene data show CDR1 as MNHEY and CDR2 as SVGAGI. Every donor gave around 10 milliliters of peripheral blood. Alongside a J-beta primer mix, a sample-barcoded 5' primer served in a second PCR lasting about 7 to 11 cycles. TCRdb re-derived calls from the 5' RACE reads in MiXCR, one entry per CDR3 protein. The sample consists of 800,000 or so distinct CDR3 sequences, around 62% of them appearing once. Material for sequencing was blood. This clonotype was sampled from a man aged 25 to 40 in good health. This chain joins TRBV6-5 and TRBJ2-4; D gene uncertain. The end of the DNA aligns better with TRBJ2-5, so the J call may be wrong. CDR3 in amino acids: CASSIGQEQETQYF. In nucleotides, the CDR3 is TGTGCCAGCAGCATCGGCCAGGAACAAGAGACCCAGTACTTC.